Below, 20 T cell receptor beta chains from the same sample are listed, as sequenced in a study of cytomegalovirus exposure and HLA in healthy donors. The PCR had 60 Vbeta and 13 Jbeta primers. The data were produced by immunoSEQ multiplex PCR, yet TCRdb's version contains in-frame clones alone and is incomplete. There are just over 200,000 clones in the sample; around 83% occur only once, and about 3% lies in the top ten. Material for sequencing was PBMCs. The origin of the receptors is a woman aged 40 to 49 in good health and CMV-seronegative.

The genes are TRBV7-2 and TRBJ2-1; 10 bases match TRBD2. Germline V gene lookup returns CDR1 SGHTA and CDR2 FQGNSA. There are 17 residues in the CDR3. V shed 5 bases and J 0 bases; nucleotides not matched to a gene: 7. The DNA of the CDR3 is TGTGCCAGCAGCCGACCTTCTAGCGGGAGCTCCTACAATGAGCAGTTCTTC. It yields the protein CASSRPSSGSSYNEQFF.

This chain uses TRBV7-9 with TRBJ2-5; D might be TRBD2 (7 bases). Germline V lookup: CDR1 SEHNR, CDR2 FQNEAQ (reference sequence). This CDR3 spans 15 amino acids. Trimming cost V 4 bases and J 4 bases, with 16 bases left between them. For the CDR3, the DNA is TGTGCCAGCAGCTCGTACCGGGGGGCCGGAGAGACCCAGTACTTC. Amino acid sequence: CASSSYRGAGETQYF.

This chain connects TRBV5-1 to TRBJ2-5, with 7 bases identical to TRBD1. Germline CDR1 reads SGHRS; CDR2 reads YFSETQ. CDR3 length: 16 amino acids. V dropped 0 bases and J dropped 5; count of bases not matched to a gene: 10. The CDR3 sequence: CASSLGRLSRGETQYF. The DNA of the CDR3 is TGCGCCAGCAGCTTGGGGCGGCTCTCCAGGGGGGAGACCCAGTACTTC.

The V call is TRBV2, the J call TRBJ2-5; D possibly corresponds to TRBD1 (5 bases). The CDR3 has 15 amino acids. Per the germline V gene, CDR1 is SNHLY and CDR2 is FYNNEI. The germline V and J ends were trimmed by 4 bases and 0 bases, with 12 bases remaining between them. The CDR3 reads CASSVQPGNQETQYF. As DNA, the CDR3 is TGTGCCAGCAGTGTCCAGCCAGGGAACCAAGAGACCCAGTACTTC.

This clone was recorded only once. The V gene is TRBV7-3, the J gene TRBJ1-1; the D gene is possibly TRBD1 (5 bases). V was trimmed by 2 bases and J by 2 bases, leaving 15 bases between them. This CDR3 has 16 amino acids. The germline gives CDR1 SGHTA, CDR2 FQGTGA. This CDR3 reads CASSLVAGGSNTEAFF. Written as DNA, the CDR3 is TGTGCCAGCAGCTTAGTGGCGGGGGGAAGTAACACTGAAGCTTTCTTT.

This clone showed up just a few times. The chain uses TRBV6-1 and TRBJ1-2, with TRBD1 identical over 8 bases. The CDR3 covers 15 residues. V trimming: 6 bases; J trimming: 2 bases; junction bases outside the gene matches: 8. In germline, CDR1 is MNHNS, CDR2 SASEGT. As DNA, the CDR3 is TGTGCCAGCAGGGGCCAGGGGGCGTCGAACTATGGCTACACCTTC. Protein product: CASRGQGASNYGYTF.

The chain uses TRBV28 and TRBJ1-3; 10 bases agree with TRBD1. The CDR3 has 15 residues. Germline trimming cut 4 bases from V and 6 bases from J; bases unmatched to any gene: 6. Germline V gives CDR1 MDHEN, CDR2 SYDVKM. Here the CDR3 DNA reads TGTGCCAGCAGTTCCTCGGGACAGGGGCTAAACACCATATATTTT. Its protein is CASSSSGQGLNTIYF.

The gene calls are TRBV10-1 and TRBJ1-5; 7 bases are shared with TRBD1. The CDR3 sequence is 16 residues long. V shed 3 bases and J 2 bases; nucleotides not matched to a gene: 7. Germline values: CDR1 WNHNN, CDR2 SYGVQD (reference sequence). CDR3 DNA sequence: TGCGCCAGCAGTGACCCCGGGACAGTCGGCAATCAGCCCCAGCATTTT. It encodes CASSDPGTVGNQPQHF.

The chain is built from TRBV15 and TRBJ2-1, with 7 bases matching TRBD2. V was clipped by 1 base and J by 1 base; unmatched bases: 19. The germline gives CDR1 LNHNV, CDR2 YYDKDF (reference sequence). The CDR3 length is 21 residues. The CDR3 DNA follows: TGTGCCACCAGCAGAGCGTTACCTCGGACTAGGGTTTCCCAATCCTACAATGAGCAGTTCTTC. Protein: CATSRALPRTRVSQSYNEQFF.

The table lists this clone with a few counts. The rearrangement joins TRBV6-5 to TRBJ1-1; 8 nucleotides line up with TRBD1. The CDR3 is made up of 14 amino acids. CDR1 is MNHEY and CDR2 is SVGAGI in the germline V gene. V lost 5 bases and J lost 3; bases outside the gene matches: 5. In nucleotides, the CDR3 is TGTGCCAGCAGTCAACAGGGGGAGGACACTGAAGCTTTCTTT. This encodes CASSQQGEDTEAFF.

The genes are TRBV28 and TRBJ1-3; D is perhaps TRBD1 (6 bases). The CDR3 is 14 amino acids. Between the trimmed V and J ends, which lost 8 bases and 2 bases, there was a span of 13 bases. The germline V gene has CDR1 MDHEN and CDR2 SYDVKM. The CDR3 coding sequence is TGTGCCAGCGGGGGCGCCGGAACTGGAAACACCATATATTTT. Protein product: CASGGAGTGNTIYF.

This rearrangement joins TRBV28 to TRBJ1-5; D uncertain. The CDR3 covers 12 residues. Germline CDR1 and CDR2: MDHEN and SYDVKM. Trimming cost V 5 bases and J 6 bases, with 8 bases left between them. This CDR3 is CASSASGQPQHF. The CDR3 region has the DNA TGTGCCAGCAGTGCCTCGGGTCAGCCCCAGCATTTT.

V usage is TRBV12-5 and J usage is TRBJ2-2; weak D call: TRBD2 (6 bases). In germline, CDR1 is LGHNT, CDR2 FRNRAP. The V end was cut by 0 bases, the J end by 0 bases, with 11 bases between. This CDR3 spans 17 amino acids. In DNA form, the CDR3 reads TGTGCTAGTGGTTTGGTACTCGGGGGAGCGAACACCGGGGAGCTGTTTTTT. Protein: CASGLVLGGANTGELFF.

The J gene is TRBJ2-1, the V gene TRBV19, with 8 bases fitting TRBD1. J was trimmed by 4 bases and V by 7 bases; bases with no gene match: 6. The CDR3 runs to 14 residues. Germline V gene lookup returns CDR1 LNHDA and CDR2 SQIVND (reference sequence). Here the CDR3 DNA reads TGTGCCAGTAACGCCGGGACAGGTTACAATGAGCAGTTCTTC. This codes for CASNAGTGYNEQFF. Variable domain in full (rest from reference TRBV19 and TRBJ2-1): DGGITQSPKYLFRKEGQNVTLSCEQNLNHDAMYWYRQDPGQGLRLIYYSQIVNDFQKGDIAEGYSVSREKKESFPLTVTSAQKNPTAFYLCASNAGTGYNEQFFGPGTRLTVL.

The rearrangement uses TRBV28 and TRBJ2-5; possible D gene TRBD1, 6 bases. The J call is doubtful: the DNA matches TRBJ2-7 better. The CDR3 is made up of 13 amino acids. Looked up from germline, CDR1 is MDHEN and CDR2 is SYDVKM. The CDR3 nucleotides are TGTGCCAGCAGTTCCGGACAGAAGTACGAGCAGTACTTC. Translating it yields CASSSGQKYEQYF.

In regard to this clone: Other DNA sequences in this sample translate to the same CDR3. The chain links TRBV7-9 to TRBJ2-1; D remains unclear. Germline V lookup: CDR1 SEHNR, CDR2 FQNEAQ (reference sequence). There are 15 residues in the CDR3. V lost 3 bases and J 7 bases, leaving 16 bases between the germline ends. DNA of the CDR3: TGTGCCAGCAGCTTCGTTCGCGTGAGCCTGAATGAGCAGTTCTTC. Its protein product is CASSFVRVSLNEQFF.

The V gene is TRBV5-1, the J gene TRBJ2-5; TRBD1 matches at 9 bases. The CDR3 has 15 residues. The germline V gene encodes CDR1 SGHRS and CDR2 YFSETQ. The V and J ends lost 0 bases and 5 bases, in that order; junction bases with no gene match: 5. The CDR3 region is CASSLGDRVFETQYF. In nucleotides, the CDR3 is TGCGCCAGCAGCTTGGGGGACAGGGTTTTCGAGACCCAGTACTTC. Together with reference TRBV5-1 and TRBJ2-5, the CDR3 gives the full variable domain: KAGVTQTPRYLIKTRGQQVTLSCSPISGHRSVSWYQQTPGQGLQFLFEYFSETQRNKGNFPGRFSGRQFSNSRSEMNVSTLELGDSALYLCASSLGDRVFETQYFGPGTRLLVL.

On this clone itself: Other DNA sequences in the sample encode the same CDR3. The chain links TRBV5-1 to TRBJ2-6; D not resolved. Per germline, CDR1 SGHRS and CDR2 YFSETQ. The length of the CDR3 is 13 residues. Trimming stripped 10 bases from V and 2 bases from J, with 10 bases between. This chain's CDR3 is CASTPTGANVLTF. CDR3 DNA sequence: TGCGCCTCCACCCCTACTGGGGCCAACGTCCTGACTTTC.

This clone was observed once. This rearrangement joins TRBV5-6 to TRBJ2-1; 11 nucleotides align to TRBD2. This CDR3 is built from 17 residues. The junction had 10 bases not matched to a gene; V was cut back by 2 bases and J by 6 bases. Germline loops: CDR1 SGHDT, CDR2 YYEEEE. The CDR3 nucleotides are TGTGCCAGCAGCTTCTTCGAACTAGCGGGAGAAAGCAATGAGCAGTTCTTC. Protein sequence: CASSFFELAGESNEQFF.

This clone appeared a single time. CDR3 sequence: CASSRKQGVGEDGYTF. CDR3 in DNA: TGTGCCAGCAGCCGTAAACAGGGAGTAGGAGAAGATGGCTACACCTTC. The V and J genes are TRBV7-8 and TRBJ1-2; D might be TRBD1 (6 bases). The germline CDR1 and CDR2 sequences are SGHVS and FQNEAQ. The CDR3 is 16 residues long. The V end was cut by 5 bases, the J end by 6 bases, with 22 bases between.